This T cell receptor (beta chain) originates from a study of shared clonotypes between healthy human individuals. General study points: Generation probability values for non-shared clonotypes were lower than those for clonotypes shared by all four donors.

The length of the CDR3 is 14 residues. Per germline, CDR1 SSHAT and CDR2 FNYEAQ (reference sequence). Each subset's genomic DNA was shared equally among a number of immunoSEQ plates. Method: immunoSEQ multiplex PCR; TCRdb's copy keeps in-frame clones and lacks some. Of 2 million to 2.5 million clones listed, almost 96% are singletons. As concerns this clone: Its antigen is currently unknown. At one of its ends the junction is not consistent with the germline gene, which may arise from a read error.

The chain couples TRBV7-7 to TRBJ2-7; unclear D gene. This receptor was obtained from a man aged 18 to 35 in good health. Material for sequencing was naive CD4+ T cells sorted from blood. Subset described: CD45RA+ positively selected. CDR3 sequence reads: CASSSDRNSYEQYF. CDR3 nucleotide sequence: TGTGCTAGCAGCTCGGACCGAAACTCCTACGAGCAGTACTTC.